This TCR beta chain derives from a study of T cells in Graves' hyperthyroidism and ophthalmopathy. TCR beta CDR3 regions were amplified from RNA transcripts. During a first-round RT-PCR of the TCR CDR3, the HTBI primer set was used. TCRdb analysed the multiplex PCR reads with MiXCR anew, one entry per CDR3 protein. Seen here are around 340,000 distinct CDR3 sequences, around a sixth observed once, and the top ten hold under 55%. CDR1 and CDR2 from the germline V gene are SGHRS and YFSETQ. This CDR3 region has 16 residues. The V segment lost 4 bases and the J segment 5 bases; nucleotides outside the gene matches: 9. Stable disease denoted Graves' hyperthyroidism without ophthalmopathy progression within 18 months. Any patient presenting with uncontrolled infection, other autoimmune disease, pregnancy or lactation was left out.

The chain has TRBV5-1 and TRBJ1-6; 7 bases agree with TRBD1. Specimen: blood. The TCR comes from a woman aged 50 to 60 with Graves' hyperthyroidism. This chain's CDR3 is CASSQSDRPDNSPLHF. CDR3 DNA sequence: TGCGCCAGCAGCCAATCGGACAGGCCGGATAATTCACCCCTCCACTTT.